This is a list of T cell receptor beta chains from one sample in a study of T cell responses to AZD1222 COVID-19 vaccine. The assay was immunoSEQ multiplex PCR, and TCRdb's table has in-frame clones only and misses some. The repertoire consists of more than 150,000 clones, with approximately 91% occurring once and the leading ten covering more than 1.3%. The sequencing here drew on peripheral blood, taken 28 days after the second AZD1222 dose. Receptors were obtained from an adult who received the AZD1222 COVID-19 vaccine. Each CDR3 is given with its conserved first and last residue. Fields, in order: CDR3 protein, CDR3 DNA, V gene, D gene, clone size, J gene. The D gene is left open where the match is weak. Clone size is given for some rows only: seen once, a few or many times, or a class if the clone is expanded.

CDR3aa: CASSLIYGYMGEKLFF; CDR3nt: TGTGCCAGCAGTTTAATATACGGGTACATGGGAGAAAAACTGTTTTTT; v_gene: TRBV27; d_gene: -; abundance: once; j_gene: TRBJ1-4
CDR3aa: CASSIRRGTGRANVLTF; CDR3nt: TGTGCCAGTAGTATAAGGCGGGGGACCGGTAGGGCCAACGTCCTGACTTTC; v_gene: TRBV19; d_gene: TRBD2; abundance: few; j_gene: TRBJ2-6
CDR3aa: CASSYSGQGMWEQYF; CDR3nt: TGTGCCAGCAGTTACTCGGGACAGGGGATGTGGGAGCAGTACTTC; v_gene: TRBV6-5; d_gene: TRBD1; abundance: few; j_gene: TRBJ2-7
CDR3aa: CASSQSVYEQYF; CDR3nt: TGTGCCAGCAGCCAATCGGTGTACGAGCAGTACTTC; v_gene: TRBV3-1/TRBV3-2; d_gene: -; abundance: -; j_gene: TRBJ2-7
CDR3aa: CAWSQGYSSYNEQFF; CDR3nt: TGTGCCTGGAGTCAGGGGTACAGCTCCTACAATGAGCAGTTCTTC; v_gene: TRBV30; d_gene: -; abundance: -; j_gene: TRBJ2-1
CDR3aa: CASSPWTSSNEQYF; CDR3nt: TGTGCCAGCAGCCCCTGGACTAGCTCTAACGAGCAGTACTTC; v_gene: TRBV13; d_gene: TRBD2; abundance: -; j_gene: TRBJ2-7
CDR3aa: CASSNYRGDTGELFF; CDR3nt: TGCGCCAGCAGCAATTACAGGGGGGACACCGGGGAGCTGTTTTTT; v_gene: TRBV5-1; d_gene: TRBD1; abundance: -; j_gene: TRBJ2-2
CDR3aa: CASRQASSGNTIYF; CDR3nt: TGTGCCAGTAGACAGGCGAGCTCTGGAAACACCATATATTTT; v_gene: TRBV19; d_gene: -; abundance: -; j_gene: TRBJ1-3
CDR3aa: CASSEFLVSYNEQFF; CDR3nt: TGCGCCAGCAGTGAGTTCCTAGTCTCCTACAATGAGCAGTTCTTC; v_gene: TRBV10-1; d_gene: -; abundance: once; j_gene: TRBJ2-1
CDR3aa: CASSLESDNYEQYF; CDR3nt: TGTGCCAGCAGCTTGGAATCCGACAACTACGAGCAGTACTTC; v_gene: TRBV5-4; d_gene: -; abundance: -; j_gene: TRBJ2-7
CDR3aa: CASSWGTPNYGYTF; CDR3nt: TGCGCCAGCAGCTGGGGGACACCTAACTATGGCTACACCTTC; v_gene: TRBV5-1; d_gene: -; abundance: -; j_gene: TRBJ1-2
CDR3aa: CASSVRLAGTGELFF; CDR3nt: TGTGCCAGCAGCGTACGACTAGCGGGAACCGGGGAGCTGTTTTTT; v_gene: TRBV9; d_gene: TRBD2; abundance: -; j_gene: TRBJ2-2
CDR3aa: CASSYSTVRATQYF; CDR3nt: TGTGCCAGCAGTTACTCGACAGTCAGGGCGACCCAGTACTTC; v_gene: TRBV6-5; d_gene: -; abundance: -; j_gene: TRBJ2-5
CDR3aa: CAGAGLPYEQYF; CDR3nt: TGTGCCGGGGCCGGACTACCTTACGAGCAGTACTTC; v_gene: TRBV12-3/TRBV12-4; d_gene: -; abundance: once; j_gene: TRBJ2-7
CDR3aa: CASRGAGASSGELFF; CDR3nt: TGTGCCAGTAGGGGGGCAGGGGCTAGCTCCGGGGAGCTGTTTTTT; v_gene: TRBV19; d_gene: -; abundance: -; j_gene: TRBJ2-2
CDR3aa: CASIIRGGNTEAFF; CDR3nt: TGTGCCAGCATCATCAGGGGAGGGAACACTGAAGCTTTCTTT; v_gene: TRBV28; d_gene: -; abundance: -; j_gene: TRBJ1-1
CDR3aa: CASSLGVGGDQETQYF; CDR3nt: TGCGCCAGCAGCTTGGGTGTTGGAGGGGACCAAGAGACCCAGTACTTC; v_gene: TRBV5-1; d_gene: -; abundance: -; j_gene: TRBJ2-5
CDR3aa: CASSLYLARGGNTEAFF; CDR3nt: TGTGCCAGCAGTCTCTATCTCGCCAGGGGAGGTAACACTGAAGCTTTCTTT; v_gene: TRBV28; d_gene: -; abundance: -; j_gene: TRBJ1-1
CDR3aa: CASSADRNYQPQHF; CDR3nt: TGTGCCAGTAGTGCCGACAGGAATTATCAGCCCCAGCATTTT; v_gene: TRBV19; d_gene: -; abundance: -; j_gene: TRBJ1-5
CDR3aa: CASRTSGAGDTQYF; CDR3nt: TGTGCCAGCAGGACTAGCGGGGCGGGAGATACGCAGTATTTT; v_gene: TRBV14; d_gene: TRBD2; abundance: -; j_gene: TRBJ2-3
CDR3aa: CASSLVYGGVNTEAFF; CDR3nt: TGTGCCAGCAGCTTAGTATATGGAGGTGTTAACACTGAAGCTTTCTTT; v_gene: TRBV11-2; d_gene: -; abundance: -; j_gene: TRBJ1-1
CDR3aa: CASLFSTTNEKLFF; CDR3nt: TGTGCCAGCCTCTTTAGTACAACTAATGAAAAACTGTTTTTT; v_gene: TRBV2; d_gene: -; abundance: -; j_gene: TRBJ1-4
CDR3aa: CATSDSRASRHTIYF; CDR3nt: TGTGCCACCAGTGATTCCCGCGCCTCTAGGCACACCATATATTTT; v_gene: TRBV24-1; d_gene: -; abundance: -; j_gene: TRBJ1-3
CDR3aa: CASSLGGGRETQYF; CDR3nt: TGTGCCAGCAGCTTAGGGGGGGGCAGGGAGACCCAGTACTTC; v_gene: TRBV7-2; d_gene: -; abundance: -; j_gene: TRBJ2-5
CDR3aa: CASSRTGGTVNEKLFF; CDR3nt: TGTGCCAGCAGCCGGACGGGGGGGACAGTTAATGAAAAACTGTTTTTT; v_gene: TRBV7-9; d_gene: TRBD1; abundance: -; j_gene: TRBJ1-4
CDR3aa: CASSPGTGYGNEKLFF; CDR3nt: TGTGCCAGCAGCCCCGGGACAGGGTACGGTAATGAAAAACTGTTTTTT; v_gene: TRBV28; d_gene: TRBD1; abundance: -; j_gene: TRBJ1-4
CDR3aa: CASSQEAASGFYSNQPQHF; CDR3nt: TGCGCCAGCAGCCAAGAAGCTGCATCCGGATTTTATAGCAATCAGCCCCAGCATTTT; v_gene: TRBV4-1; d_gene: -; abundance: once; j_gene: TRBJ1-5
CDR3aa: CASSQDLLLVGGYTF; CDR3nt: TGTGCCAGCAGCCAAGATCTTTTACTGGTTGGTGGCTACACCTTC; v_gene: TRBV4-2; d_gene: -; abundance: few; j_gene: TRBJ1-2
CDR3aa: CASSLVVVGEQYF; CDR3nt: TGCGCCAGCAGCTTGGTTGTAGTCGGGGAGCAGTACTTC; v_gene: TRBV5-1; d_gene: -; abundance: once; j_gene: TRBJ2-7
CDR3aa: CASSNRDRGSYGYTF; CDR3nt: TGTGCCAGCTCAAACCGGGACAGGGGATCCTATGGCTACACCTTC; v_gene: TRBV18; d_gene: TRBD1; abundance: -; j_gene: TRBJ1-2
CDR3aa: CASKILAGITDTQYF; CDR3nt: TGCGCCAGCAAAATACTAGCGGGGATCACAGATACGCAGTATTTT; v_gene: TRBV4-1; d_gene: TRBD2; abundance: -; j_gene: TRBJ2-3
CDR3aa: CASSSFRDTRLVTEAFF; CDR3nt: TGTGCCAGCAGTTCGTTTCGGGACACTCGTTTAGTCACTGAAGCTTTCTTT; v_gene: TRBV28; d_gene: -; abundance: once; j_gene: TRBJ1-1
CDR3aa: CAWRRDRGAYGYTF; CDR3nt: TGTGCCTGGAGAAGGGACAGGGGTGCCTATGGCTACACCTTC; v_gene: TRBV30; d_gene: TRBD1; abundance: -; j_gene: TRBJ1-2
CDR3aa: CASVPSNRGSPLHF; CDR3nt: TGTGCCAGCGTACCTTCAAACAGGGGATCACCCCTCCACTTT; v_gene: TRBV3-1/TRBV3-2; d_gene: TRBD1; abundance: -; j_gene: TRBJ1-6
CDR3aa: CASSRPMGDRGYEQYF; CDR3nt: TGTGCCAGCTCACGACCAATGGGGGACAGGGGCTACGAGCAGTACTTC; v_gene: TRBV18; d_gene: TRBD1; abundance: -; j_gene: TRBJ2-7
CDR3aa: CASSFNREATEAFF; CDR3nt: TGTGCCAGCAGCTTCAACAGGGAAGCGACTGAAGCTTTCTTT; v_gene: TRBV7-3; d_gene: -; abundance: -; j_gene: TRBJ1-1
CDR3aa: CSVSDNYEQYF; CDR3nt: TGCAGTGTGTCCGATAACTACGAGCAGTACTTC; v_gene: TRBV20-1; d_gene: -; abundance: -; j_gene: TRBJ2-7
CDR3aa: CASSLGTSGRAREQYF; CDR3nt: TGTGCCAGCAGTTTAGGGACTAGCGGGAGGGCCCGCGAGCAGTACTTC; v_gene: TRBV28; d_gene: TRBD2; abundance: -; j_gene: TRBJ2-7
CDR3aa: CASSLDGQGYEKLFF; CDR3nt: TGTGCCAGCAGCTTGGATGGACAGGGCTATGAAAAACTGTTTTTT; v_gene: TRBV7-9; d_gene: TRBD1; abundance: -; j_gene: TRBJ1-4
CDR3aa: CSVVGGPTDQAEAFF; CDR3nt: TGCAGCGTTGTTGGGGGGCCAACAGATCAAGCTGAAGCTTTCTTT; v_gene: TRBV29-1; d_gene: -; abundance: -; j_gene: TRBJ1-1
CDR3aa: CASQRGVQGTYEQYF; CDR3nt: TGTGCCAGCCAAAGGGGGGTCCAGGGAACCTACGAGCAGTACTTC; v_gene: TRBV3-1/TRBV3-2; d_gene: -; abundance: -; j_gene: TRBJ2-7
CDR3aa: CASSLGPGGYEQYF; CDR3nt: TGTGCCAGCAGCTTAGGTCCAGGGGGCTACGAGCAGTACTTC; v_gene: TRBV7-2; d_gene: TRBD1; abundance: -; j_gene: TRBJ2-7
CDR3aa: CASSYMGRDRYNEQFF; CDR3nt: TGCGCCAGCAGCTATATGGGACGGGACCGCTACAATGAGCAGTTCTTC; v_gene: TRBV4-1; d_gene: -; abundance: -; j_gene: TRBJ2-1
CDR3aa: CASSSGTVPRGAFF; CDR3nt: TGTGCCAGTAGTTCAGGGACAGTCCCTAGAGGCGCTTTCTTT; v_gene: TRBV19; d_gene: TRBD1; abundance: -; j_gene: TRBJ1-1
CDR3aa: CASSLVQGRNEKLFF; CDR3nt: TGTGCCAGCAGCTTAGTTCAGGGGCGTAATGAAAAACTGTTTTTT; v_gene: TRBV7-2; d_gene: -; abundance: -; j_gene: TRBJ1-4
CDR3aa: CASSPRRAGNGYTF; CDR3nt: TGTGCCAGCAGCCCACGGCGGGCAGGGAATGGCTACACCTTC; v_gene: TRBV14; d_gene: -; abundance: -; j_gene: TRBJ1-2
CDR3aa: CATSRETLSRSYNEQFF; CDR3nt: TGTGCCACCAGCAGAGAGACCCTGTCCCGCTCCTACAATGAGCAGTTCTTC; v_gene: TRBV15; d_gene: -; abundance: -; j_gene: TRBJ2-1
CDR3aa: CASSPGTAPYEQYF; CDR3nt: TGTGCCAGCTCACCTGGGACTGCCCCCTACGAGCAGTACTTC; v_gene: TRBV18; d_gene: -; abundance: -; j_gene: TRBJ2-7
CDR3aa: CASRDRDWTTNEKLFF; CDR3nt: TGTGCCAGCCGCGACAGGGACTGGACAACTAATGAAAAACTGTTTTTT; v_gene: TRBV11-2; d_gene: TRBD1; abundance: -; j_gene: TRBJ1-4
CDR3aa: CASSPGAPRSYNSPLHF; CDR3nt: TGTGCCAGCTCACCAGGGGCCCCGAGATCCTATAATTCACCCCTCCACTTT; v_gene: TRBV18; d_gene: -; abundance: -; j_gene: TRBJ1-6
CDR3aa: CASSGTGRGLTGELFF; CDR3nt: TGTGCCAGCAGCGGGACAGGGCGGGGCCTAACCGGGGAGCTGTTTTTT; v_gene: TRBV9; d_gene: TRBD1; abundance: once; j_gene: TRBJ2-2
CDR3aa: CASLQSTEAFF; CDR3nt: TGTGCCAGCCTTCAAAGCACTGAAGCTTTCTTT; v_gene: TRBV11-2; d_gene: -; abundance: -; j_gene: TRBJ1-1
CDR3aa: CASSLGGLGNTIYF; CDR3nt: TGCGCCAGCAGCTTGGGCGGTTTGGGAAACACCATATATTTT; v_gene: TRBV5-1; d_gene: -; abundance: -; j_gene: TRBJ1-3